This TCR beta chain was retrieved from a study of identical twins. Worth noting for this clonotype: The antigen remains unidentified.

One entry per CDR3 protein results from TCRdb running MiXCR on the 5' RACE reads. The table lists 350,000 to 500,000 distinct CDR3 sequences, about 18% of them singletons. The CDR3 length is 12 residues. CDR1 and CDR2 from the germline V gene are SQVTM and ANQGSEA. The germline V and J ends were trimmed by 7 bases and 7 bases, with 16 bases remaining between them. Study-level points and caveats: In monozygotic twins, models underestimated the sharing of out-of-frame TCR alpha.

The sequencing sample was made of naive T cells sorted from blood. The genes are TRBV29-1 and TRBJ2-5, with D possibly being TRBD1 or TRBD2 (5 bases each). The clonotype originates from a man aged 50-59 years in good health. For the CDR3, the DNA is TGCAGCGGTTGGTCTAGTGGGGGGACCCAGTACTTC. Residues: CSGWSSGGTQYF. The whole variable domain, filled in from reference TRBV29-1 and TRBJ2-5, reads SAVISQKPSRDICQRGTSLTIQCQVDSQVTMMFWYRQQPGQSLTLIATANQGSEATYESGFVIDKFPISRPNLTFSTLTVSNMSPEDSSIYLCSGWSSGGTQYFGPGTRLLVL.